The 22 T cell receptor beta chains in this list originate from one sample, sequenced in a study of shared clonotypes between healthy human individuals. Method: immunoSEQ multiplex PCR; TCRdb's copy keeps in-frame clones and lacks some. The table records about 490,000 clones, about 80% of them present only once. Sequenced material: PBMCs. These receptors all come from a woman aged 40 to 50 in good health. Some clones in this sample may be carry-over from other donors' samples.

The V call is TRBV30, the J call TRBJ2-2; D may be TRBD2 (7 bases). In germline, CDR1 is GTSNPN, CDR2 SVGIG (reference sequence). V lost 7 bases, J lost 6 bases, and 15 bases lay in between. This CDR3 has 13 residues. The CDR3 spells CASRGGLAGELFF. Written as DNA, the CDR3 is TGTGCCTCAAGGGGGGGACTGGCCGGGGAGCTGTTTTTT.

The V gene is TRBV7-9, the J gene TRBJ2-3; maybe TRBD2 (5 bases). Germline CDR1 reads SEHNR; CDR2 reads FQNEAQ (reference sequence). The V end was cut by 5 bases, the J end by 4 bases, with 19 bases between. The CDR3 runs 16 residues. As DNA, the CDR3 is TGTGCCAGCAGCACCCAGCGGCCCGGGTCCGCAGATACGCAGTATTTT. Amino acid sequence: CASSTQRPGSADTQYF.

The chain couples TRBV11-1 to TRBJ2-5; D is unclear. From germline, CDR1 is SGHAT and CDR2 FQDESV (reference sequence). V lost 5 bases, J lost 4 bases, and 17 bases lay in between. CDR3 length: 15 amino acids. This CDR3 is CASSKGRRVRETQYF. For the CDR3, the DNA is TGTGCCAGCAGCAAAGGTAGAAGGGTCCGAGAGACCCAGTACTTC.

This clone was seen ten or more times. The chain combines TRBV11-2 with TRBJ1-5; no clear D. The V gene lost 8 bases and the J gene lost 3 bases, with 11 bases spanning the gap. The germline CDR1 and CDR2 sequences are SGHAT and FQNNGV. This CDR3 comprises 13 residues. The CDR3 sequence is CASGQFDNQPQHF. For the CDR3, the DNA is TGTGCCAGCGGGCAGTTTGACAATCAGCCCCAGCATTTT.

This clone occurred once. This chain links TRBV7-9 with TRBJ2-3, with 9 bases identical to TRBD1. The CDR3 contains 15 residues. CDR1 and CDR2 (germline): SEHNR, FQNEAQ (reference sequence). Losses at the gene ends were 3 bases for V and 3 bases for J; bases not matched to a gene: 4. CDR3 DNA sequence: TGTGCCAGCAGCTTGGGGACAGGGCCGACAGATACGCAGTATTTT. This translates into CASSLGTGPTDTQYF.

This sequence joins TRBV5-1 and TRBJ2-7; maybe TRBD2 (5 bases). CDR1 is SGHRS and CDR2 is YFSETQ in the germline V gene. The CDR3 is 13 residues long. V lost 2 bases and J 3 bases, leaving 9 bases between the germline ends. DNA for the CDR3: TGCGCCAGCAGCTTACCGGGAAACTACGAGCAGTACTTC. Encoded protein: CASSLPGNYEQYF.

The chain joins TRBV11-3 to TRBJ2-2; D not certain. The CDR3 extends over 13 amino acids. Germline V CDR1 and CDR2: SGHNT, YENEEA. V lost 5 bases and J lost 6, with 10 bases in between. The CDR3 region is CASSQNIAGELFF. CDR3 sequence (DNA): TGTGCCAGCAGCCAAAACATAGCCGGGGAGCTGTTTTTT.

This clone was picked up many times. V usage is TRBV27 and J usage is TRBJ1-5; 7 bases map to TRBD1. J lost 6 bases, V lost 6 bases, and 8 bases had no gene match. Germline V gene data show CDR1 as MNHEY and CDR2 as SMNVEV (reference sequence). There are 14 residues in the CDR3. The CDR3 coding sequence is TGTGCCAGCAGAGTCAGGGGGGAAGGTCAGCCCCAGCATTTT. Protein product: CASRVRGEGQPQHF.

The J gene is TRBJ1-3, the V gene TRBV4-2, with D possibly being TRBD1 (5 bases). V was clipped by 0 bases and J by 0 bases, with 12 bases between them. The CDR3 spans 17 residues. CDR1 and CDR2 (germline): LGHNA, YNFKEQ. CDR3: CASSQDRGRNSGNTIYF. The CDR3 region has the DNA TGTGCCAGCAGCCAAGATCGGGGCAGGAACTCTGGAAACACCATATATTTT.

The chain employs TRBV2 and TRBJ2-5; 8 nucleotides match TRBD2. The CDR3 loop spans 13 amino acids. The germline V gene encodes CDR1 SNHLY and CDR2 FYNNEI. The ends lost 6 bases at V and 4 bases at J; junction bases unmatched: 4. The CDR3 coding sequence is TGTGCCAGCAGGGACGGGGGGGTAGAGACCCAGTACTTC. This sequence encodes CASRDGGVETQYF.

V gene TRBV9 combines with J gene TRBJ2-2, with TRBD1 identical over 7 bases. V lost 3 bases and J lost 1; bases outside the gene matches: 6. The V gene's germline CDR1 is SGDLS and CDR2 YYNGEE. The CDR3 runs to 16 residues. CDR3 DNA sequence: TGTGCCAGCAGCGCCGAGGGGGCGCGGAACACCGGGGAGCTGTTTTTT. The encoded protein is CASSAEGARNTGELFF.

The chain joins TRBV29-1 to TRBJ1-2, with 7 positions matching TRBD1. Germline CDR1 reads SQVTM; CDR2 reads ANQGSEA. Germline trimming cut 7 bases from V and 5 bases from J; bases unmatched to any gene: 10. This CDR3 spans 13 amino acids. The CDR3 reads CSAELQGPYGYTF. CDR3 DNA sequence: TGCAGCGCCGAGTTACAGGGGCCTTATGGCTACACCTTC.

The genes are TRBV6-1 and TRBJ1-5, with TRBD1 as a possible D gene (6 bases). From germline, CDR1 is MNHNS and CDR2 SASEGT. Trimming took off 0 bases at V and 4 bases at J, with 10 bases between the two ends. This CDR3 region has 15 residues. The CDR3 loop is CASSEARGTNQPQHF. Written as DNA, the CDR3 is TGTGCCAGCAGTGAAGCTAGGGGGACGAATCAGCCCCAGCATTTT.

The genes are TRBV2 and TRBJ2-7; no definite D call. The CDR3 contains 13 residues. Looked up from germline, CDR1 is SNHLY and CDR2 is FYNNEI. V was trimmed by 2 bases and J by 3 bases, leaving 8 bases between them. Here the CDR3 DNA reads TGTGCCAGCAGTGAAACGGCCCGCTACGAGCAGTACTTC. Translation: CASSETARYEQYF.

The chain has TRBV18 and TRBJ2-2, with a tentative D call TRBD1 (6 bases). CDR3 size: 14 residues. Germline V gene lookup returns CDR1 KGHSH and CDR2 LQKENI. Trimming left V 4 bases short and J 1 base short, with 7 bases between. CDR3 in DNA: TGTGCCAGCTCACGGGGACAGAACACCGGGGAGCTGTTTTTT. Its translation: CASSRGQNTGELFF.

V and J are TRBV9 and TRBJ2-7; D not resolved. Trimming shortened V by 4 bases and J by 6 bases, and 11 bases separated the two germline ends. Germline values: CDR1 SGDLS, CDR2 YYNGEE. The CDR3 consists of 12 residues. The CDR3 DNA reads TGTGCCAGCAGCCTCACCTCCGGCGAGCAGTACTTC. This gives the protein CASSLTSGEQYF.

This clone was counted between two and nine times. The chain couples TRBV7-9 to TRBJ2-7; no clear D gene. CDR1 is SEHNR and CDR2 is FQNEAQ in the germline V gene (reference sequence). The CDR3 spans 12 residues. V was shortened by 3 bases and J by 4 bases, with 7 bases between the two germline ends. The CDR3 region is CASSFAGYEQYF. CDR3 coding DNA: TGTGCCAGCAGCTTTGCCGGATACGAGCAGTACTTC.

This clone was seen repeatedly, ten times or more. The junction differs from germline at one of its ends, possibly a read error. V and J are TRBV7-7 and TRBJ2-3, with 8 positions matching TRBD2. Germline CDR1 SSHAT, CDR2 FNYEAQ (reference sequence). CDR3 size: 14 residues. This CDR3 is CASSLGLAADTQYF. CDR3 bases: TGTGCTAGCAGCCTCGGACTAGCAGCAGATACGCAGTATTTT.

The chain employs TRBV2 and TRBJ2-7; 8 bases agree with TRBD1. The germline CDR1 and CDR2 sequences are SNHLY and FYNNEI. J gave up 6 bases and V 8 bases, and 6 bases lay outside the gene matches. The CDR3 loop spans 12 amino acids. The CDR3 sequence: CASGDRGGEQYF. The DNA for the CDR3 is TGTGCCAGCGGCGACAGGGGCGGCGAGCAGTACTTC.

V and J are TRBV30 and TRBJ1-6; D is possibly TRBD1 (6 bases). The V end lost 5 bases, the J end lost 0 bases, and 8 bases lay between the germline ends. CDR3 length: 14 residues. Germline CDR1 and CDR2: GTSNPN and SVGIG (reference sequence). The CDR3 loop reads CAWDRSSYNSPLHF. As DNA, the CDR3 is TGTGCCTGGGACAGGAGCTCCTATAATTCACCCCTCCACTTT.

J is TRBJ1-2 and V is TRBV18; TRBD1 agrees at 7 bases. The length of the CDR3 is 17 residues. The V and J ends lost 3 bases and 1 base, in that order; junction bases with no gene match: 11. Germline V gives CDR1 KGHSH, CDR2 LQKENI. The CDR3 region is CASSPGIPGQRNYGYTF. CDR3 bases: TGTGCCAGCTCACCCGGAATTCCGGGACAGCGTAACTATGGCTACACCTTC.

The rearrangement links TRBV18 to TRBJ2-1, with unresolved D. The CDR3 covers 13 residues. V lost 5 bases to trimming and J lost 6 bases, with 11 bases between them. Germline CDR1 KGHSH, CDR2 LQKENI. The CDR3 protein is CASSSLPANEQFF. The CDR3 region has the DNA TGTGCCAGCTCAAGTCTACCCGCCAATGAGCAGTTCTTC. Complete variable domain (other parts from reference TRBV18 and TRBJ2-1): NAGVMQNPRHLVRRRGQEARLRCSPMKGHSHVYWYRQLPEEGLKFMVYLQKENIIDESGMPKERFSAEFPKEGPSILRIQQVVRGDSAAYFCASSSLPANEQFFGPGTRLTVL.